This T cell receptor (beta chain) was recorded in a study of identical twins. This clonotype was observed at least ten times. What it binds is unknown. Study conclusions and caveats: Sequences that were beta out-of-frame showed weaker excess twin sharing.

TCRdb reanalysed the 5' RACE reads using MiXCR and keeps one entry per CDR3 protein. The sample includes 700,000 or so distinct CDR3 sequences, less than 10% of them seen just once. CDR1 and CDR2 (germline): SQVTM, ANQGSEA. The CDR3 extends over 11 amino acids. V lost 4 bases, J lost 5 bases, and 5 bases lay in between. These data were also reused for a study on yellow fever vaccine responses in identical twins.

The sequenced sample was PBMCs. The TCR originated in a woman aged 18-29 years in good health. The genes are TRBV29-1 and TRBJ2-2; D gene ambiguous. The CDR3, as DNA: TGCAGCGTTGGAAGGACCGGGGAGCTGTTTTTT. Protein: CSVGRTGELFF.